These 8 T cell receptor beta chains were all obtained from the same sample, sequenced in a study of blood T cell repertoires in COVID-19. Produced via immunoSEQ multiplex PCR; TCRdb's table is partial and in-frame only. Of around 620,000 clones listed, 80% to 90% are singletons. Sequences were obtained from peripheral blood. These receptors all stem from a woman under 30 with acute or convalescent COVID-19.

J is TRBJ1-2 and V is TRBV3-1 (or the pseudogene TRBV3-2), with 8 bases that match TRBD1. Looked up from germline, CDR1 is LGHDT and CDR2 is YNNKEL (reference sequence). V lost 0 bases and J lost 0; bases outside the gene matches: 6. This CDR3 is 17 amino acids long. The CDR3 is CASSQDPTQGANYGYTF. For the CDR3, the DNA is TGTGCCAGCAGCCAAGACCCTACACAGGGGGCTAACTATGGCTACACCTTC.

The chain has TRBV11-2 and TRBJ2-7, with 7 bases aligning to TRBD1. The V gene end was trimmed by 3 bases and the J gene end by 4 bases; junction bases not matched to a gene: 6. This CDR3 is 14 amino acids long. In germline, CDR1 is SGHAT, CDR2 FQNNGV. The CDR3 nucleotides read TGTGCCAGCAGCTTCGACAGGGTAGGGTACGAGCAGTACTTC. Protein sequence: CASSFDRVGYEQYF.

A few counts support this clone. CDR3 bases: TGTGCCAGCAGCTTCGGACAGGGGGCGGTCTATGGCTACACCTTC. Translation gives CASSFGQGAVYGYTF. This rearrangement joins TRBV11-2 to TRBJ1-2; 11 bases align to TRBD1. Per the germline V gene, CDR1 is SGHAT and CDR2 is FQNNGV. V lost 3 bases to trimming and J lost 4 bases; unmatched junction nucleotides: 4. The CDR3 spans 15 residues.

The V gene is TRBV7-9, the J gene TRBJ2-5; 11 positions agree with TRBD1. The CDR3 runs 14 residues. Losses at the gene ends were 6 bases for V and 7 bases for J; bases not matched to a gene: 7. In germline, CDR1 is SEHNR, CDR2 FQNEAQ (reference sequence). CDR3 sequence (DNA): TGTGCCAGCAGTCCGGCCGGGACAGGGGGGACCCAGTACTTC. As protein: CASSPAGTGGTQYF.

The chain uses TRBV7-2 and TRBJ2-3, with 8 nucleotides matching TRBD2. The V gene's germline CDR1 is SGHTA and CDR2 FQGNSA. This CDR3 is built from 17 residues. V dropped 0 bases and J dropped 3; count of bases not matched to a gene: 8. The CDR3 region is CASSLARGIAGTDTQYF. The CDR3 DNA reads TGTGCCAGCAGCTTAGCGAGGGGGATAGCGGGAACAGATACGCAGTATTTT.

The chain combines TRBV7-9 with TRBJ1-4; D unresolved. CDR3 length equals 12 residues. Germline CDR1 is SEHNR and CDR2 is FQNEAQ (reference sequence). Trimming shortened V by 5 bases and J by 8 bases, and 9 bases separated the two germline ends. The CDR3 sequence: CASSAVREKLFF. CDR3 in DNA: TGTGCCAGCAGCGCGGTGCGGGAAAAACTGTTTTTT.

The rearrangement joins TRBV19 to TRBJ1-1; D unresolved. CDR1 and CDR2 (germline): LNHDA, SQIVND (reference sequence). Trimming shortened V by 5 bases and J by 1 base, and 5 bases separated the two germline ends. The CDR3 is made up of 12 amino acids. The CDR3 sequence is CASSWPNTEAFF. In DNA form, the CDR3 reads TGTGCCAGTAGTTGGCCGAACACTGAAGCTTTCTTT.

CDR3 residues: CATSAGQNTEAFF. The DNA of the CDR3 is TGTGCCACCAGTGCTGGACAGAACACTGAAGCTTTCTTT. The chain joins TRBV24-1 to TRBJ1-1; maybe TRBD1 (5 bases). Germline-derived CDR1 and CDR2 are KGHDR and SFDVKD. V lost 5 bases and J lost 1, with 7 bases in between. CDR3 length equals 13 residues.